A single sample is the source of the 8 T cell receptor beta chains below, sequenced in a study of T cells after yellow fever vaccination. MiXCR, applied by TCRdb to the 5' RACE reads, yields one record per CDR3 protein. This table holds just over 300,000 distinct CDR3 sequences, around 4% found once. The sample consisted of PBMCs, taken on the day of the yellow fever booster vaccination. These receptors originate from a man between 18 and 35 years old who received the YFV17D yellow fever vaccine.

This clonotype was counted ten times or more. V gene TRBV7-9 combines with J gene TRBJ1-1; D is unclear. The V end lost 0 bases, the J end lost 10 bases, and 18 bases lay between the germline ends. There are 15 residues in the CDR3. Germline CDR1 SEHNR, CDR2 FQNEAQ (reference sequence). The CDR3 DNA reads TGTGCCAGCAGCTTAGCGCTGGAGGGAACGGCTCGAGCTTTCTTT. It translates to CASSLALEGTARAFF.

Many counts were recorded for this clonotype. The chain employs TRBV11-2 and TRBJ1-2, with TRBD1 matching over 7 bases. CDR3 length: 15 amino acids. Trimming cost V 5 bases and J 1 base; bases outside gene matches: 7. From germline, CDR1 is SGHAT and CDR2 FQNNGV. This CDR3 reads CASSRLTGINYGYTF. The DNA of the CDR3 is TGTGCCAGCAGCCGACTGACAGGGATTAACTATGGCTACACCTTC.

As regards this clonotype: Being one base from a much bigger clone, this may be a read error. The chain combines TRBV18 with TRBJ2-2, with TRBD1 matching 7 bases. The CDR3 runs 15 residues. Germline V gene data show CDR1 as KGHSH and CDR2 as LQKENI. The CDR3 nucleotides read TGTGCCAGCTCATCCCAGGGACAGAACTCCGGGGAGCTGTTTTTT. Amino acids: CASSSQGQNSGELFF.

This clonotype was seen ten or more times. The genes are TRBV6-2 or TRBV6-3 and TRBJ2-1; TRBD2 aligns across 7 bases. Germline V gives CDR1 MNHEY, CDR2 SVGEGT. This CDR3 comprises 15 residues. V gave up 2 bases and J gave up 7 bases; unmatched junction bases: 8. The CDR3 DNA is TGTGCCAGCAGTTACAGACTAGCAATTGGAAATGAGCAGTTCTTC. Protein: CASSYRLAIGNEQFF.

This clonotype was detected ten times or more. The chain recombines TRBV20-1 with TRBJ2-7, with D tentatively TRBD1 or TRBD2 (6 bases each). Germline V gene sequence: CDR1 DFQATT, CDR2 SNEGSKA (reference sequence). The V end was cut by 6 bases, the J end by 6 bases, with 18 bases between. The CDR3 sequence is 13 residues long. The CDR3 protein is CSARPGAHGEQYF. The CDR3 bases are TGCAGTGCCAGGCCGGGGGCGCATGGCGAGCAGTACTTC.

This chain connects TRBV12-3 or TRBV12-4 to TRBJ2-1; TRBD2 matches at 8 bases. The CDR3 is made up of 15 amino acids. Unmatched junction bases numbered 8, after V lost 3 bases and J lost 7 bases. CDR3 sequence (DNA): TGTGCCAGCAGTTTCCCGGGGGGGGCCCGTAATGAGCAGTTCTTC. Protein: CASSFPGGARNEQFF.

This clonotype has only a few counts. The V call is TRBV6-5, the J call TRBJ2-5; D perhaps matches TRBD1 (5 bases). Germline V CDR1 and CDR2: MNHEY, SVGAGI. This CDR3 has 13 amino acids. The germline V and J ends were trimmed by 4 bases and 5 bases, with 11 bases remaining between them. The CDR3 DNA follows: TGTGCCAGCAGTTTTCGGACACGGGAGACCCAGTACTTC. Translation: CASSFRTRETQYF.

The V call is TRBV7-9, the J call TRBJ2-7; D tentatively fits TRBD1 or TRBD2 (5 bases each). Trimming took off 6 bases at V and 7 bases at J, with 16 bases between the two ends. Germline V gene data show CDR1 as SEHNR and CDR2 as FQNEAQ (reference sequence). The CDR3 length is 13 residues. CDR3 DNA sequence: TGTGCCAGCAGGTCCGGGACGGTGGGGGAGCAGTACTTC. Translating it yields CASRSGTVGEQYF.